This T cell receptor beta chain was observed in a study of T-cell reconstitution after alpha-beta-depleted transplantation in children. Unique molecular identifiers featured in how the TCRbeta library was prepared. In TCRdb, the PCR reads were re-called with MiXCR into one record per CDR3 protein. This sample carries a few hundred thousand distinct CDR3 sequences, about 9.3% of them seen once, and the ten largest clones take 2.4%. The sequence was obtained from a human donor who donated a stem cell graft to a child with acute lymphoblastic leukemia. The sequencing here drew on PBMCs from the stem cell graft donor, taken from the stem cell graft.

Written as DNA, the CDR3 is TGTGCCAGCAGCTTGGGGGCGGAGACCCAGTACTTC. Residues: CASSLGAETQYF. The gene calls are TRBV7-3 and TRBJ2-5; a possible D gene is TRBD1 (6 bases). Trimming left V 3 bases short and J 5 bases short, with 7 bases between. The CDR3 runs 12 residues. CDR1 and CDR2 from the germline V gene are SGHTA and FQGTGA.